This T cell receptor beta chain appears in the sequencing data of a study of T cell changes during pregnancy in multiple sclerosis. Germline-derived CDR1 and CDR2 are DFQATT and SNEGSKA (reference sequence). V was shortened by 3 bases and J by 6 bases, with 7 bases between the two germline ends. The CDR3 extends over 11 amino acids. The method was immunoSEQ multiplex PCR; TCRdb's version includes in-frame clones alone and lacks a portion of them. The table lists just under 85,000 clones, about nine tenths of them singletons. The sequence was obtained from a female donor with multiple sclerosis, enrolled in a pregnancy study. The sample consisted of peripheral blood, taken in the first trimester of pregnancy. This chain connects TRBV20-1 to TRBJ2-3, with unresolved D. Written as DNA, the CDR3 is TGCAGTGCTAGGTCTAAGGATACGCAGTATTTT. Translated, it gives CSARSKDTQYF.